This TCR beta chain stems from a study of shared clonotypes between healthy human individuals. Study context: CD4 naive and CD4 memory each took three plates per donor, while CD8 naive took two and CD8 memory one. Study observations and caveats: The sole specimen, blood, was sampled, and tissue repertoires likely differ. Naive subsets tended to show greater estimated richness than memory subsets.

Deep was the level used in running the assay. The data were produced by immunoSEQ multiplex PCR, yet TCRdb's version contains in-frame clones alone and is incomplete. Of more than 500,000 clones detected, approximately 96% appear once; the ten largest clones hold approximately 0.11%. Remarks on this clone: What it binds is unknown.

V was shortened by 4 bases and J by 2 bases, with 16 bases between the two germline ends. The CDR3 length is 15 residues. The germline V gene has CDR1 SGHNT and CDR2 YYREEE (reference sequence). Naive-designated CD8 cells lacked CD45RO, were positively enriched for CCR7, and omitted terminally differentiated effector memory CD45RA+ cells. This receptor was obtained from a woman aged 25 to 39 in good health. The sequencing sample was made of naive CD8+ T cells sorted from blood. This chain joins TRBV5-4 and TRBJ2-7; weak D call: TRBD2 (6 bases). The CDR3 region is CASSPLGTPAYEQYF. CDR3 DNA: TGTGCCAGCAGCCCTCTTGGGACTCCAGCCTACGAGCAGTACTTC.